One and the same sample provided the 17 T cell receptor beta chains below, sequenced in a study of blood T cell repertoires in COVID-19. Assay: immunoSEQ multiplex PCR; the TCRdb copy retains only in-frame clones and omits some. The sample records 170,000 or so clones, over 80% being singletons. The source material was peripheral blood. The receptors shown here come from a woman aged 60-75 years with acute or convalescent COVID-19.

This clone was seen just once. The rearrangement links TRBV3-1 (or the pseudogene TRBV3-2) to TRBJ1-4, with 7 positions matching TRBD1. V shed 3 bases and J 4 bases; nucleotides not matched to a gene: 5. CDR3 size: 15 residues. CDR1 is LGHDT and CDR2 is YNNKEL in the germline V gene (reference sequence). The CDR3 DNA reads TGTGCCAGCAGCCAGCGGACAGGCGGTAATGAAAAACTGTTTTTT. It yields the protein CASSQRTGGNEKLFF.

This chain uses TRBV19 with TRBJ2-2, with D maybe TRBD2 (5 bases). Germline CDR1 LNHDA, CDR2 SQIVND (reference sequence). The germline V and J ends were trimmed by 6 bases and 4 bases, with 15 bases remaining between them. This CDR3 contains 15 residues. In nucleotides, the CDR3 is TGTGCCAGTAGGAGAGGGATGGTGGTCACCGGGGAGCTGTTTTTT. Encoded protein: CASRRGMVVTGELFF.

The chain employs TRBV27 and TRBJ2-3, with TRBD2 as a possible D gene (6 bases). This CDR3 is 13 amino acids long. In germline, CDR1 is MNHEY, CDR2 SMNVEV (reference sequence). The V gene lost 6 bases and the J gene lost 2 bases, with 9 bases spanning the gap. In DNA, the CDR3 is TGTGCCAGCAGCTGGACTAACACAGATACGCAGTATTTT. Translating it yields CASSWTNTDTQYF.

The J gene is TRBJ2-3, the V gene TRBV5-8, with 13 bases aligning to TRBD2. Germline values: CDR1 SGHTS, CDR2 YDEGEE. The CDR3 is made up of 19 amino acids. V lost 4 bases to trimming and J lost 1 base; unmatched junction nucleotides: 12. The CDR3 coding sequence is TGTGCCAGCAGCAGACCGGGACTAGCGGGGAGGGGGCGCACAGATACGCAGTATTTT. It codes for CASSRPGLAGRGRTDTQYF.

This clone turned up a few times. The genes are TRBV6-5 and TRBJ1-5, with TRBD1 matching 10 bases. The CDR3 is made up of 15 amino acids. Per the germline V gene, CDR1 is MNHEY and CDR2 is SVGAGI. With 6 bases clipped from V and 7 bases from J, the junction kept 9 bases outside the gene matches. CDR3 protein: CASRTGGAGGQPQHF. The DNA of the CDR3 is TGTGCCAGCAGGACAGGGGGCGCAGGAGGACAGCCCCAGCATTTT.

This clone was seen a few times. The rearrangement joins TRBV29-1 to TRBJ1-1; D gene unclear. CDR1 is SQVTM and CDR2 is ANQGSEA in the germline V gene. Trimming left V 5 bases short and J 5 bases short, with 18 bases between. CDR3 length: 14 amino acids. The CDR3, as DNA: TGCAGCGTTAACTTCGGCCGGGCGGGAACTGAAGCTTTCTTT. Residues: CSVNFGRAGTEAFF.

The gene calls are TRBV4-1 and TRBJ1-1, with D maybe TRBD1 (5 bases). V lost 1 base and J 1 base, leaving 7 bases between the germline ends. CDR3 length: 14 amino acids. In germline, CDR1 is MGHRA, CDR2 YSYEKL. CDR3 nucleotides: TGCGCCAGCAGCCAAGGGCAGGGGAACACTGAAGCTTTCTTT. This encodes CASSQGQGNTEAFF.

The J gene is TRBJ2-7, the V gene TRBV4-1; D gene unclear. CDR1 is MGHRA, CDR2 YSYEKL, per germline. The CDR3 runs to 13 residues. The germline V and J ends were trimmed by 1 base and 1 base, with 5 bases remaining between them. CDR3: CASSQGLSYEQYF. The CDR3 DNA reads TGCGCCAGCAGCCAAGGTCTTTCCTACGAGCAGTACTTC.

This chain uses TRBV6-2 or TRBV6-3 with TRBJ2-1; 12 bases are a match to TRBD1. This CDR3 has 17 amino acids. Germline V gives CDR1 MNHEY, CDR2 SVGEGT. V was pared by 2 bases and J by 7 bases, with 9 bases of the junction left unmatched. In DNA, the CDR3 is TGTGCCAGCAGTTACGGGGACAGGGGGCCGTTAAGGAATGAGCAGTTCTTC. Its translation: CASSYGDRGPLRNEQFF.

The CDR3 here is CASSELLLETQYF. Here the CDR3 DNA reads TGTGCCAGCAGTGAATTACTCCTAGAGACCCAGTACTTC. This rearrangement joins TRBV6-1 to TRBJ2-5; unclear D gene. Germline lookup yields CDR1 MNHNS and CDR2 SASEGT. Trimming stripped 2 bases from V and 4 bases from J, with 8 bases between. The CDR3 length is 13 residues.

The J gene is TRBJ1-2, the V gene TRBV28, with 10 positions matching TRBD1. Per the germline V gene, CDR1 is MDHEN and CDR2 is SYDVKM. CDR3 length equals 17 residues. Trimming took 4 bases from V and 3 from J; bases not matched to a gene: 11. The CDR3 sequence is CASSSPGQGRGDYGYTF. The CDR3 DNA sequence: TGTGCCAGCAGTTCCCCGGGACAGGGGAGGGGAGACTATGGCTACACCTTC.

The chain couples TRBV19 to TRBJ1-6; TRBD1 matches at 8 bases. With V trimmed by 4 bases and J by 0 bases, 2 bases remained unmatched. The CDR3 length is 16 residues. Germline V gene data show CDR1 as LNHDA and CDR2 as SQIVND (reference sequence). The CDR3 loop reads CASSRDRSSYNSPLHF. DNA for the CDR3: TGTGCCAGTAGTAGGGACAGGAGCTCCTATAATTCACCCCTCCACTTT.

The genes are TRBV11-2 and TRBJ2-5, with 10 bases identical to TRBD2. Germline CDR1 SGHAT, CDR2 FQNNGV. Germline trimming cut 3 bases from V and 3 bases from J; bases unmatched to any gene: 10. This CDR3 is 17 amino acids long. The chain's CDR3 is CASSFGSQLAGKETQYF. CDR3 sequence (DNA): TGTGCCAGCAGCTTTGGTTCTCAACTAGCGGGGAAAGAGACCCAGTACTTC.

The rearrangement uses TRBV5-1 and TRBJ1-6; 8 bases are shared with TRBD1. V was pared by 3 bases and J by 8 bases, with 7 bases of the junction left unmatched. Germline V gene sequence: CDR1 SGHRS, CDR2 YFSETQ. The CDR3 is 15 residues long. The CDR3 DNA sequence: TGCGCCAGCAGCTCGACAGGGGAGAATGATTCACCCCTCCACTTT. Its translation: CASSSTGENDSPLHF.

This chain connects TRBV5-1 to TRBJ1-5, with 10 bases lining up with TRBD1. V lost 0 bases and J lost 5; bases outside the gene matches: 2. Germline values: CDR1 SGHRS, CDR2 YFSETQ. The CDR3 has 15 amino acids. CDR3 loop: CASSLGTGGDQPQHF. Here the CDR3 DNA reads TGCGCCAGCAGCTTGGGGACAGGGGGAGATCAGCCCCAGCATTTT. Variable domain in full (rest from reference TRBV5-1 and TRBJ1-5): KAGVTQTPRYLIKTRGQQVTLSCSPISGHRSVSWYQQTPGQGLQFLFEYFSETQRNKGNFPGRFSGRQFSNSRSEMNVSTLELGDSALYLCASSLGTGGDQPQHFGDGTRLSIL.

The V call is TRBV10-3, the J call TRBJ1-5; D is possibly TRBD1 (5 bases). CDR3 length: 14 residues. The V end was cut by 0 bases, the J end by 5 bases, with 8 bases between. Germline assignment: CDR1 ENHRY and CDR2 SYGVKD. CDR3 sequence (DNA): TGTGCCATCAGTGAGTCGGGGCAGCATCAGCCCCAGCATTTT. It translates to CAISESGQHQPQHF.

The V call is TRBV19, the J call TRBJ1-1, with D possibly matching TRBD1 (5 bases). With 6 bases removed from V and 10 bases from J, the gap between germline ends came to 12 bases. In germline, CDR1 is LNHDA, CDR2 SQIVND (reference sequence). The CDR3 consists of 11 residues. CDR3 coding DNA: TGTGCCAGTAGCCCAGGGTTCTCAGCTTTCTTT. Protein: CASSPGFSAFF.